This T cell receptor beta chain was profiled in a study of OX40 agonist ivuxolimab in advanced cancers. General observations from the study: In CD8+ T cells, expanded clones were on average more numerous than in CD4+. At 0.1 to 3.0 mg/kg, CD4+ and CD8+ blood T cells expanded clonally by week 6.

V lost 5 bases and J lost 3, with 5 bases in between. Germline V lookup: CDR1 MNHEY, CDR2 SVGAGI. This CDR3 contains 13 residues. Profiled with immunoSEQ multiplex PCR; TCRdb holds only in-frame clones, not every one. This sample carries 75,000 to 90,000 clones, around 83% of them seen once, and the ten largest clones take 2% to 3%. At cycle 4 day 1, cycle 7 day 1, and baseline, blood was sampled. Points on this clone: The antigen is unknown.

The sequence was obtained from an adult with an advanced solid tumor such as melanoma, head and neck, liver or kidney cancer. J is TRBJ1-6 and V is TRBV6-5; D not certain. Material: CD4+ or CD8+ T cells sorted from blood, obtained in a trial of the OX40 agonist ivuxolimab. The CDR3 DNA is TGTGCCAGCAGTCCCGTCTATAATTCACCCCTCCACTTT. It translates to CASSPVYNSPLHF.